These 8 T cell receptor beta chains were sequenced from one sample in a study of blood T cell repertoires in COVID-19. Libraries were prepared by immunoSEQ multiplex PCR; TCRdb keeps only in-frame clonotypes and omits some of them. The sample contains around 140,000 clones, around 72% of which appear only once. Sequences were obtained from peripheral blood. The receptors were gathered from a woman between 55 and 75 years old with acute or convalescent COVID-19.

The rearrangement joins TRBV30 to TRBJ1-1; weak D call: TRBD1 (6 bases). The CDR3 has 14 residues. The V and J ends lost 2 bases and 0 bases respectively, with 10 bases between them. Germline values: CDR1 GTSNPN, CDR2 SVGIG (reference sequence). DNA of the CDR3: TGTGCCTGGAGTCCCAGGACAGTGAACACTGAAGCTTTCTTT. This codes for CAWSPRTVNTEAFF.

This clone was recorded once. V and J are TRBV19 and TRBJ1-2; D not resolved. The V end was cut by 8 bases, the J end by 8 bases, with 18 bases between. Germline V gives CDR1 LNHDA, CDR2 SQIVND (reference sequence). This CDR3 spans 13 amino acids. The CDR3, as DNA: TGTGCCAGTTTTAAGTCCCCAGCGATGGGCTACACCTTC. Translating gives CASFKSPAMGYTF.

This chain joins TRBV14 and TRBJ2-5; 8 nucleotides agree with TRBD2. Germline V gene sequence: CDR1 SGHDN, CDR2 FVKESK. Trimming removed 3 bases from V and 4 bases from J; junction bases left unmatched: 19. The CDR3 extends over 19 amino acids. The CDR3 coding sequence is TGTGCCAGCAGCCATCGACCGGGCGGGGGGAGTCCGCGGCGAGAGACCCAGTACTTC. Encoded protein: CASSHRPGGGSPRRETQYF. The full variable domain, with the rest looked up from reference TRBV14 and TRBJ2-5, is EAGVTQFPSHSVIEKGQTVTLRCDPISGHDNLYWYRRVMGKEIKFLLHFVKESKQDESGMPNNRFLAERTGGTYSTLKVQPAELEDSGVYFCASSHRPGGGSPRRETQYFGPGTRLLVL.

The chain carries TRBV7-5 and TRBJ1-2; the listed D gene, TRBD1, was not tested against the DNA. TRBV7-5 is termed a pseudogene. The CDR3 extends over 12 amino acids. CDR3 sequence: CVRSRHAYGYTF. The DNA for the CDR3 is TGTGTCAGAAGTCGACACGCCTATGGCTACACCTTC.

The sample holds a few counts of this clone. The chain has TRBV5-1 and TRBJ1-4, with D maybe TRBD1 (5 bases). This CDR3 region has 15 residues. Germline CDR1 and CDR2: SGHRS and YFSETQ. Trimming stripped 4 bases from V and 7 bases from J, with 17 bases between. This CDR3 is CASSPAGTSGEKLFF. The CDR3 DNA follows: TGCGCCAGCAGCCCAGCCGGGACTTCAGGTGAAAAACTGTTTTTT.

The CDR3 sequence is CASSNRLAGDYEQYF. CDR3 nucleotide sequence: TGTGCCAGCAGCAATCGACTAGCGGGAGATTACGAGCAGTACTTC. This chain uses TRBV11-2 with TRBJ2-7; 12 positions agree with TRBD2. V lost 5 bases to trimming and J lost 4 bases; unmatched junction nucleotides: 6. CDR3 length equals 15 residues. CDR1 is SGHAT, CDR2 FQNNGV, per germline.

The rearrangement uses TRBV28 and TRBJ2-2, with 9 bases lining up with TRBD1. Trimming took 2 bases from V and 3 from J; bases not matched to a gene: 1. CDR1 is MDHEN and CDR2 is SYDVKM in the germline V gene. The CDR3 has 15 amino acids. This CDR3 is CASSLDRGDTGELFF. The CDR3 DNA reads TGTGCCAGCAGTTTAGACAGGGGGGACACCGGGGAGCTGTTTTTT.

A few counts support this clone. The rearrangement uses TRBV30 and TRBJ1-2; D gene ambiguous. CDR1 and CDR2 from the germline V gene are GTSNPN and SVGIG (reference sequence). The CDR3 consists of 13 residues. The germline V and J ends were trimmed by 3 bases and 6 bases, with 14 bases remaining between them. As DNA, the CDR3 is TGTGCCTGGAGCCAAGAGTTCATGGATGGCTACACCTTC. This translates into CAWSQEFMDGYTF.